The next 29 T cell receptor beta chains were all read from a single sample in a study of T cell responses to AZD1222 COVID-19 vaccine. The table came from immunoSEQ multiplex PCR; TCRdb's copy has only in-frame clones and leaves some out. The table shows 250,000 to 300,000 clones, with about 94% occurring only once. The sequencing used peripheral blood, collected 28 days after the second AZD1222 dose. These receptors all stem from an adult who received the AZD1222 COVID-19 vaccine.

The V call is TRBV5-1, the J call TRBJ1-2; D possibly corresponds to TRBD1 (6 bases). Germline CDR1 is SGHRS and CDR2 is YFSETQ. The V and J ends lost 0 bases and 3 bases respectively, with 9 bases between them. This CDR3 is 14 amino acids long. The CDR3, as DNA: TGCGCCAGCAGCTTGGAAGGGGGTGACTATGGCTACACCTTC. This sequence encodes CASSLEGGDYGYTF.

The chain has TRBV11-2 and TRBJ1-3; D ambiguous. Germline-derived CDR1 and CDR2 are SGHAT and FQNNGV. Trimming left V 5 bases short and J 4 bases short, with 12 bases between. The CDR3 runs 14 residues. This CDR3 reads CASSPNGLGNTIYF. The CDR3 nucleotides are TGTGCCAGCAGCCCCAACGGCCTCGGAAACACCATATATTTT.

The chain recombines TRBV6-2 or TRBV6-3 with TRBJ2-3, with 7 bases that match TRBD2. CDR1 is MNHEY and CDR2 is SVGEGT in the germline V gene. This CDR3 is 15 amino acids long. The trim removed 5 bases at V and 0 bases at J, leaving 5 bases unmatched. The CDR3 protein is CASSPAGSSTDTQYF. The CDR3 DNA sequence: TGTGCCAGCAGTCCAGCGGGATCCAGCACAGATACGCAGTATTTT.

V gene TRBV28 combines with J gene TRBJ2-2, with D uncertain. Trimming took off 7 bases at V and 6 bases at J, with 12 bases between the two ends. This CDR3 region has 13 residues. Germline V gene sequence: CDR1 MDHEN, CDR2 SYDVKM. CDR3 sequence reads: CASTQLSPGELFF. The CDR3 DNA sequence: TGTGCCAGCACCCAACTCAGTCCCGGGGAGCTGTTTTTT.

The chain employs TRBV28 and TRBJ1-1; no clear D. This CDR3 has 14 amino acids. V was pared by 2 bases and J by 1 base, with 8 bases between. CDR1 MDHEN and CDR2 SYDVKM come from the germline V gene. The CDR3 DNA sequence: TGTGCCAGCAGTTTAGGGAGCTGGAACACTGAAGCTTTCTTT. This sequence encodes CASSLGSWNTEAFF.

The chain is built from TRBV10-2 and TRBJ2-7; no definite D call. The CDR3 is 13 residues long. V lost 2 bases and J 2 bases, leaving 7 bases between the germline ends. CDR1 WSHSY and CDR2 SAAADI come from the germline V gene. The CDR3 here is CASSEVLPYEQYF. In nucleotides, the CDR3 is TGCGCCAGCAGTGAGGTACTCCCCTACGAGCAGTACTTC.

The chain joins TRBV15 to TRBJ1-1; 8 bases map to TRBD1. The CDR3 runs 13 residues. Germline V gene data show CDR1 as LNHNV and CDR2 as YYDKDF (reference sequence). V lost 4 bases, J lost 4 bases, and 2 bases stayed unmatched. CDR3 sequence reads: CATSTDRGTEAFF. The CDR3 region has the DNA TGTGCCACCAGCACCGACAGGGGCACTGAAGCTTTCTTT.

The chain employs TRBV21-1 and TRBJ1-6; the table's D call of TRBD1 was not tested on the DNA. TRBV21-1 is flagged as a pseudogene. The CDR3 loop spans 15 amino acids. In DNA form, the CDR3 reads TGTGCCAGCAGCAACTCGGGACAGGTGGGTTCACCCCTCCACTTT. Its protein product is CASSNSGQVGSPLHF.

The chain employs TRBV21-1 and TRBJ2-7; the table's D call, TRBD2, has no DNA check behind it. TRBV21-1 is a known pseudogene. The CDR3 runs to 16 residues. The CDR3 is CASSFGLAGVRYEQYF. The CDR3 region has the DNA TGTGCCAGCAGCTTTGGACTAGCGGGAGTTAGGTACGAGCAGTACTTC.

This chain connects TRBV19 to TRBJ1-4, with TRBD1 as a possible D gene (6 bases). The CDR3 totals 15 residues. Per the germline V gene, CDR1 is LNHDA and CDR2 is SQIVND (reference sequence). The ends were cut back, 5 bases at V and 4 bases at J, with 14 bases in the middle. The CDR3 bases are TGTGCCAGTAGTCGTTACAGGGCCGGTAATGAAAAACTGTTTTTT. Encoded protein: CASSRYRAGNEKLFF.

The chain's CDR3 is CASSYTRRVAGVYEQYF. CDR3 DNA sequence: TGTGCCAGCAGTTACACACGGAGGGTAGCGGGAGTGTACGAGCAGTACTTC. The rearrangement joins TRBV6-2 or TRBV6-3 to TRBJ2-7; 9 positions agree with TRBD2. J gave up 4 bases and V 2 bases, and 12 bases lay outside the gene matches. CDR1 is MNHEY, CDR2 SVGEGT, per germline. The CDR3 is made up of 17 amino acids.

The chain joins TRBV27 to TRBJ2-7; 7 positions match TRBD1. J was trimmed by 6 bases and V by 1 base; bases with no gene match: 6. The CDR3 extends over 14 amino acids. CDR1 and CDR2 from the germline V gene are MNHEY and SMNVEV (reference sequence). CDR3 nucleotide sequence: TGTGCCAGCAGTTTATTCCCGGGACAGAGCGAGCAGTACTTC. Its translation: CASSLFPGQSEQYF.

The chain carries TRBV3-1 (or the pseudogene TRBV3-2) and TRBJ2-1, with 7 bases identical to TRBD1. Germline assignment: CDR1 LGHDT and CDR2 YNNKEL (reference sequence). Trimming at V came to 4 bases and at J to 3 bases, leaving 6 bases not matched to a gene. The CDR3 is 15 residues long. The chain's CDR3 is CASSPTGIHYNEQFF. In nucleotides, the CDR3 is TGTGCCAGCAGCCCGACAGGGATTCACTACAATGAGCAGTTCTTC.

The sample holds a few counts of this clone. The rearrangement links TRBV7-8 to TRBJ1-1; D not certain. CDR1 is SGHVS and CDR2 is FQNEAQ in the germline V gene. The length of the CDR3 is 15 residues. The V end lost 0 bases, the J end lost 4 bases, and 12 bases lay between the germline ends. The CDR3: CASSLARLSATEAFF. For the CDR3, the DNA is TGTGCCAGCAGCTTAGCGAGGTTGAGTGCCACTGAAGCTTTCTTT. The full variable domain, completed using reference TRBV7-8 and TRBJ1-1, is GAGVSQSPRYKVAKRGQDVALRCDPISGHVSLFWYQQALGQGPEFLTYFQNEAQLDKSGLPSDRFFAERPEGSVSTLKIQRTQQEDSAVYLCASSLARLSATEAFFGQGTRLTVV.

The CDR3 bases are TGTGCCAGCAGTTTATGGCGGGAGGCCAACACCGGGGAGCTGTTTTTT. Translating it yields CASSLWREANTGELFF. This sequence joins TRBV28 and TRBJ2-2; TRBD2 matches 8 bases. CDR3 size: 16 residues. Germline V gives CDR1 MDHEN, CDR2 SYDVKM. V lost 0 bases, J lost 2 bases, and 2 bases stayed unmatched.

The chain uses TRBV6-5 and TRBJ2-1; 15 bases match TRBD2. CDR3 length: 13 amino acids. CDR1 is MNHEY, CDR2 SVGAGI, per germline. After removal of 8 bases from V and 10 bases from J, the junction contained 3 bases not matched to a gene. The CDR3 DNA reads as TGTGCCAGCGGGGGACTAGCGGGGGGCGAGCAGTTCTTC. Translating it yields CASGGLAGGEQFF.

The chain combines TRBV5-1 with TRBJ1-6; D gene unclear. This CDR3 has 14 residues. Trimming took off 2 bases at V and 5 bases at J, with 8 bases between the two ends. Germline CDR1 and CDR2: SGHRS and YFSETQ. The CDR3 DNA reads TGCGCCAGCAGCTTAGGGCAGAATAATTCACCCCTCCACTTT. Amino acid sequence: CASSLGQNNSPLHF.

V is TRBV7-8 and J is TRBJ2-7; 9 nucleotides match TRBD1. After removal of 5 bases from V and 0 bases from J, the junction contained 5 bases not matched to a gene. The CDR3 contains 15 residues. Germline-derived CDR1 and CDR2 are SGHVS and FQNEAQ. CDR3 in amino acids: CASSNDRGGSYEQYF. DNA of the CDR3: TGTGCCAGCAGCAACGACAGGGGGGGCTCCTACGAGCAGTACTTC.

The V and J genes are TRBV6-4 and TRBJ1-1, with unresolved D. Germline values: CDR1 MRHNA, CDR2 SNTAGT. The CDR3 runs 14 residues. V was trimmed by 6 bases and J by 4 bases, leaving 15 bases between them. In nucleotides, the CDR3 is TGTGCCAGCAGACGGACGGGAGTAGGCACTGAAGCTTTCTTT. Translating it yields CASRRTGVGTEAFF.

The chain employs TRBV20-1 and TRBJ1-6; TRBD1 is a possible D gene (6 bases). Trimming removed 3 bases at V and 6 bases at J, with 12 bases between. The CDR3 has 14 residues. CDR1 and CDR2 from the germline V gene are DFQATT and SNEGSKA (reference sequence). CDR3 in DNA: TGCAGTGCTAGTACCAGGGGAGGTAATTCACCCCTCCACTTT. This encodes CSASTRGGNSPLHF.

The chain uses TRBV14 and TRBJ1-6; a possible D gene is TRBD1 (6 bases). The V and J ends lost 3 bases and 9 bases respectively, with 18 bases between them. Germline CDR1 SGHDN, CDR2 FVKESK. CDR3 size: 16 residues. The CDR3 nucleotides are TGTGCCAGCAGCCACAGGACACAGGGAATAGCTTCACCCCTCCACTTT. Translated: CASSHRTQGIASPLHF.

DNA of the CDR3: TGTGCCAGCAGTCCCTGGAGGGGGCCGCGTGGTGAAGCTTTCTTT. Amino acid sequence: CASSPWRGPRGEAFF. The genes are TRBV6-2 or TRBV6-3 and TRBJ1-1, with 7 bases that match TRBD1. Germline lookup yields CDR1 MNHEY and CDR2 SVGEGT. The CDR3 runs to 15 residues. The V gene end was trimmed by 5 bases and the J gene end by 7 bases; junction bases not matched to a gene: 13.

This clone has more than one count but fewer than ten. The chain recombines TRBV11-3 with TRBJ2-2, with D possibly TRBD1 on 5 matching bases. Germline V gene lookup returns CDR1 SGHNT and CDR2 YENEEA. V lost 5 bases to trimming and J lost 6 bases, with 10 bases between them. The CDR3 is 13 amino acids. The CDR3 spells CASSAGYAGELFF. As DNA, the CDR3 is TGTGCCAGCAGCGCAGGGTACGCCGGGGAGCTGTTTTTT. Based on the CDR3 plus reference TRBV11-3 and TRBJ2-2, the full variable domain is EAGVVQSPRYKIIEKKQPVAFWCNPISGHNTLYWYLQNLGQGPELLIRYENEEAVDDSQLPKDRFSAERLKGVDSTLKIQPAELGDSAVYLCASSAGYAGELFFGEGSRLTVL.

This sequence joins TRBV28 and TRBJ1-5; TRBD1 is a possible D gene (5 bases). Between the trimmed V and J ends, which lost 8 bases and 2 bases, there was a span of 13 bases. CDR3 length: 14 residues. Per the germline V gene, CDR1 is MDHEN and CDR2 is SYDVKM. CDR3 residues: CASSGGGGNQPQHF. The CDR3 coding sequence is TGTGCCAGCTCCGGGGGTGGGGGCAATCAGCCCCAGCATTTT.

V gene TRBV9 combines with J gene TRBJ1-2; D is possibly TRBD1 (5 bases). Per the germline V gene, CDR1 is SGDLS and CDR2 is YYNGEE. The V gene lost 4 bases and the J gene lost 8 bases, with 15 bases spanning the gap. CDR3 length: 13 residues. Here the CDR3 DNA reads TGTGCCAGCAGCCCCGAAGGGGACGGGGGCTACACCTTC. Amino acids: CASSPEGDGGYTF. The full variable domain, with the rest looked up from reference TRBV9 and TRBJ1-2, is DSGVTQTPKHLITATGQRVTLRCSPRSGDLSVYWYQQSLDQGLQFLIQYYNGEERAKGNILERFSAQQFPDLHSELNLSSLELGDSALYFCASSPEGDGGYTFGSGTRLTVV.

The chain couples TRBV3-1 (or the pseudogene TRBV3-2) to TRBJ2-3, with 8 nucleotides matching TRBD2. V lost 6 bases and J lost 3; bases outside the gene matches: 8. The CDR3 covers 15 residues. Germline loops: CDR1 LGHDT, CDR2 YNNKEL (reference sequence). The CDR3: CASRSGGIRTDTQYF. The CDR3 DNA follows: TGTGCCAGCAGGAGCGGGGGCATTCGGACAGATACGCAGTATTTT.

The genes are TRBV7-2 and TRBJ2-2; D unresolved. The CDR3 consists of 14 residues. Trimming took 2 bases from V and 0 from J, leaving 4 bases between them. Germline-derived CDR1 and CDR2 are SGHTA and FQGNSA. CDR3 loop: CASSLTSNTGELFF. The CDR3 bases are TGTGCCAGCAGCTTAACGTCGAACACCGGGGAGCTGTTTTTT. The full variable domain, with the rest looked up from reference TRBV7-2 and TRBJ2-2, is GAGVSQSPSNKVTEKGKDVELRCDPISGHTALYWYRQSLGQGLEFLIYFQGNSAPDKSGLPSDRFSAERTGGSVSTLTIQRTQQEDSAVYLCASSLTSNTGELFFGEGSRLTVL.

This clone was detected only once. At the DNA level, this CDR3 is encoded by other sequences in the same sample as well. CDR3 sequence: CASSQDRGSYEQYF. DNA of the CDR3: TGCGCCAGCAGCCAAGATCGGGGGAGCTACGAGCAGTACTTC. The chain is built from TRBV4-1 and TRBJ2-7; D may be TRBD2 (6 bases). Per the germline V gene, CDR1 is MGHRA and CDR2 is YSYEKL. The CDR3 runs to 14 residues. V was cut by 0 bases and J by 3 bases, with 9 bases left in between.

The genes are TRBV28 and TRBJ2-7, with 9 positions matching TRBD1. Per the germline V gene, CDR1 is MDHEN and CDR2 is SYDVKM. The CDR3 consists of 13 residues. After removal of 7 bases from V and 4 bases from J, the junction contained 5 bases not matched to a gene. This CDR3 reads CASTLDRGYEQYF. CDR3 nucleotides: TGTGCCAGCACCTTGGACAGGGGTTACGAGCAGTACTTC.